The entry below gives a single T cell receptor beta chain sequence along with its context. TCRdb keeps only in-frame clones here, not all; method: immunoSEQ multiplex PCR. The repertoire holds 70,000 or so clones, with approximately 86% as singletons. The data derive from a study of blood T cell repertoires in COVID-19. The CDR3 sequence is 14 residues long. The junction had 6 bases not matched to a gene; V was cut back by 7 bases and J by 4 bases. CDR1 MRHNA and CDR2 SNTAGT come from the germline V gene. The sample comprised peripheral blood. This chain joins TRBV6-4 and TRBJ1-5, with 8 nucleotides matching TRBD1. The clonotype was recovered from a man aged 40-49 years with COVID-19, enrolled during active disease. The chain's CDR3 is CASMQGAENQPQHF. In DNA, the CDR3 is TGTGCCAGCATGCAGGGGGCTGAGAATCAGCCCCAGCATTTT.